The entry below describes one TCR beta chain. The antigen is unknown. The sample belongs to a study of T cell repertoires in cytomegalovirus infection. Study details: Through public TCR beta signatures, both CMV infection and matching HLA type were indicated.

CDR3 size: 19 residues. Trimming cost V 5 bases and J 0 bases; bases outside gene matches: 8. Germline V lookup: CDR1 SGHTA, CDR2 FQGNSA. Overall study findings and caveats: Ex vivo, HLA-C-restricted CMV-specific TCR beta clonotypes prevailed over the rest of the response. Cumulative public TCR beta family frequency identified carriers of CMV plus the relevant HLA.

TCRdb passed the reads through MiXCR, listing each CDR3 protein once. The sample gives 680,000 or so distinct CDR3 sequences, about a third of which show up once; around 2.6% is in the top ten. The gene calls are TRBV7-2 and TRBJ2-2, with 14 bases fitting TRBD2. This TCR derives from a human donor in good health (CMV status not recorded). Some clones in this sample may be carry-over from other donors' samples. Sequenced: PBMCs. CDR3 sequence: CASSPHRTSGRTNTGELFF. The CDR3, as DNA: TGTGCCAGCAGCCCCCATCGGACTAGCGGGAGGACGAACACCGGGGAGCTGTTTTTT.